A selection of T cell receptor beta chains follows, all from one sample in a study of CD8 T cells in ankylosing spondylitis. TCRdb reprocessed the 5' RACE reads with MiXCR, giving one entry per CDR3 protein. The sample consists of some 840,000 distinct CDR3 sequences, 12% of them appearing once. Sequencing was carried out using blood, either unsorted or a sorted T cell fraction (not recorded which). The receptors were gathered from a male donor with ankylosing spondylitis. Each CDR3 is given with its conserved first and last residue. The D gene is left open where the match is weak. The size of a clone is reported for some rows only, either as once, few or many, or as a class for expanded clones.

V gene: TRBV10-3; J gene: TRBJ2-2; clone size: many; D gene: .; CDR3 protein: CAIRRDPGSVTGELFF; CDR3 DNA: TGTGCCATCAGGCGCGACCCAGGGTCGGTCACCGGGGAGCTGTTTTTT
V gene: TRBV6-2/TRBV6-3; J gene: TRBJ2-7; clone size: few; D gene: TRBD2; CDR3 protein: CASSFGLAGVGEQYF; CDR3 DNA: TGTGCCAGCAGTTTTGGACTAGCGGGAGTAGGCGAGCAGTACTTC
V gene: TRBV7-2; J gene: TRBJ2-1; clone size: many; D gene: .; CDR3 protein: CASSHGGQTYNEQFF; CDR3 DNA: TGTGCCAGCAGCCATGGGGGCCAGACCTACAATGAGCAGTTCTTC
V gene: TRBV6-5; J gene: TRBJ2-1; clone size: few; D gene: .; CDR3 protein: CASSYSLPEYNEQFF; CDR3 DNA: TGTGCCAGCAGTTACTCCCTACCTGAGTACAATGAGCAGTTCTTC
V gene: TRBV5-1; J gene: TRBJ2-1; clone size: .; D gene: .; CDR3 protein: CASSLANLDNEQFF; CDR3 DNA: TGCGCCAGCAGCTTGGCGAACTTAGACAATGAGCAGTTCTTC
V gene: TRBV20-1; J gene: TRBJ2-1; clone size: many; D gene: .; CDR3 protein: CSALIGDYNEQFF; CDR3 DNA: TGCAGTGCTCTAATAGGGGACTACAATGAGCAGTTCTTC
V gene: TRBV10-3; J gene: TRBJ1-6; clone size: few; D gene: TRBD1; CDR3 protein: CATTGVWNSPLHF; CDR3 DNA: TGTGCCACCACAGGGGTGTGGAATTCACCCCTCCACTTT
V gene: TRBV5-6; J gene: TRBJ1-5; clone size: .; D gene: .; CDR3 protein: CVSSFLTENQPQHF; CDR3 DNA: TGTGTCAGCAGCTTTTTGACAGAAAATCAGCCCCAGCATTTT
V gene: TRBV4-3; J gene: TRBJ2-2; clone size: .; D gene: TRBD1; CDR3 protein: CASSRIQGTGVLFF; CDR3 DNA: TGCGCCAGCAGCCGTATACAGGGGACCGGGGTGCTGTTTTTT
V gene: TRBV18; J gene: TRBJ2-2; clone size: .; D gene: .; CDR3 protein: CASSSDTTGELFF; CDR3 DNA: TGTGCCAGCTCATCGGATACCACCGGGGAGCTGTTTTTT
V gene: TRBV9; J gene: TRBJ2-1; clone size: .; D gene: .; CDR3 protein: CASSVQSSYNEQFF; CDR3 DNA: TGTGCCAGCAGCGTTCAGAGCTCCTACAATGAGCAGTTCTTC
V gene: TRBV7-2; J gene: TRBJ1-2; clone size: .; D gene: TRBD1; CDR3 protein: CASSSYRGLGYGYTF; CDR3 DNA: TGTGCCAGCAGCTCGTACAGGGGGCTCGGCTATGGCTACACCTTC
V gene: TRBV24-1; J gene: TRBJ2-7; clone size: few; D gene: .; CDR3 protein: CATSDRGALGEQYF; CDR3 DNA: TGTGCCACCAGTGACCGGGGGGCTCTTGGCGAGCAGTACTTC
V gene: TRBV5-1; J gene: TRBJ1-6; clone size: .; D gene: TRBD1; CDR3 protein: CASSLAFSGTESSYNSPLHF; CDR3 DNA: TGCGCCAGCAGCTTGGCCTTCTCCGGGACAGAGAGCTCCTATAATTCACCCCTCCACTTT
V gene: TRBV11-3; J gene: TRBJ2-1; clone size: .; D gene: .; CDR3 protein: CASSSRRGNYNEQFF; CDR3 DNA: TGTGCCAGCAGCTCCCGCCGGGGGAACTACAATGAGCAGTTCTTC
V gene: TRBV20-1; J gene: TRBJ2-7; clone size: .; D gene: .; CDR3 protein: CSAERRASYEQYF; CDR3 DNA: TGCAGTGCTGAGAGGAGGGCATCCTACGAGCAGTACTTC
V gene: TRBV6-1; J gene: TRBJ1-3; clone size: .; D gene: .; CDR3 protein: CASSEAQGIPGNTIYF; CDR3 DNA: TGTGCCAGCAGTGAAGCGCAGGGGATCCCTGGAAACACCATATATTTT
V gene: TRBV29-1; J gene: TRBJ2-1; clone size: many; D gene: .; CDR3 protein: CSVEDWLNEQFF; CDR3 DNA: TGCAGCGTTGAAGATTGGCTGAATGAGCAGTTCTTC